This T cell receptor beta chain was recovered during a study of T cells after yellow fever vaccination. About the research overall: Fractions of low cell number were prepared using SMART-Seq v4 Ultra Low Input.

Study-level results: Primary-vaccination clones mostly resurfaced post-booster (96% CD4, approximately 87% CD8). Across the CD4 and CD8 compartments, a small share of clonotypes was present in both.

About this clonotype itself: The antigen is not known.

For TCR, cDNA came from 5'RACE template switching, which added a universal primer site and UMIs. TCRdb processed the 5' RACE reads anew with MiXCR; each CDR3 protein has one entry. Of approximately 300,000 distinct CDR3 sequences detected, roughly 8.7% appear once; the ten largest clones hold more than 15%. V shed 5 bases, J shed 6 bases, and the junction held 5 bases outside the gene matches. This CDR3 contains 15 residues. Germline CDR1 ENHRY, CDR2 SYGVKD. The sequence was collected from a man between 18 and 29 years old who received the YFV17D yellow fever vaccine. The gene calls are TRBV10-3 and TRBJ1-5; 12 bases agree with TRBD1. Sequencing was performed on PBMCs, taken on the day of the first yellow fever vaccination. DNA of the CDR3: TGTGCCATCAGTCCGGGACAGGGGGCTGGTCAGCCCCAGCATTTT. This gives the protein CAISPGQGAGQPQHF.